Each of the 22 T cell receptor beta chains below was sequenced from the same sample in a study of regulatory T cells in long-lasting Graves disease. Library construction for TCR beta used iRepertoire HTBI primers and Arm-PCR of CDR3 regions. TCRdb redid the calling of the multiplex PCR reads with MiXCR, one entry per CDR3 protein. The repertoire holds 450,000 or so distinct CDR3 sequences, with less than 25% as singletons. Time point specified: persistent/refractory GD, antithyroid drugs over 5 years with positive TRAb. The authors made the TCR library using RNA they extracted from PBMCs. The specimen comprised peripheral blood mononuclear cells (PBMCs), sampled when the disease was refractory, from a patient treated with antithyroid drugs. All receptors derive from a female donor with Graves disease.

As concerns this clonotype: A read error may explain this, as a much larger clone is one base away. V is TRBV6-9 and J is TRBJ2-5; TRBD1 is a possible D gene (5 bases). Germline CDR1 reads MNHGY; CDR2 reads SVAAGI. Between the trimmed V and J ends, which lost 4 bases and 5 bases, there was a span of 14 bases. The CDR3 runs 14 residues. CDR3 protein: CASSFVQKGETQYF. The CDR3 bases are TGTGCCAGCAGTTTTGTACAGAAGGGGGAGACCCAGTACTTC.

This clonotype was observed a few times. At one boundary the junction diverges from the germline segment, which might be a read error. The chain couples TRBV14 to TRBJ2-7, with 7 bases aligning to TRBD1. The CDR3 has 14 residues. CDR1 is SGHDN, CDR2 FVKESK, per germline. CDR3 loop: CASSPPDRTYEQCF. CDR3 bases: TGTGCCAGCAGCCCACCGGACAGGACCTACGAGCAGTGCTTC.

This clonotype came up a few times. CDR3 in amino acids: CASSQVFRGNTEAFF. The CDR3 region has the DNA TGCGCCAGCAGCCAAGTATTTCGGGGGAACACTGAAGCTTTCTTT. This chain uses TRBV4-1 with TRBJ1-1; D is unresolved. The CDR3 totals 15 residues. The germline V gene has CDR1 MGHRA and CDR2 YSYEKL. V lost 1 base and J lost 1, with 10 bases in between.

This clonotype was seen a handful of times. The V and J genes are TRBV4-2 and TRBJ2-7, with 8 bases identical to TRBD2. The germline V gene has CDR1 LGHNA and CDR2 YNFKEQ. CDR3 length: 15 residues. V lost 3 bases, J lost 3 bases, and 7 bases stayed unmatched. CDR3 DNA: TGTGCCAGCAGCCAGACTAGCGCGACTAACTACGAGCAGTACTTC. This codes for CASSQTSATNYEQYF.

The V and J genes are TRBV6-2 or TRBV6-3 and TRBJ2-7; 7 positions agree with TRBD2. V trimming: 3 bases; J trimming: 9 bases; junction bases outside the gene matches: 5. The CDR3 runs 12 residues. Germline-derived CDR1 and CDR2 are MNHEY and SVGEGT. CDR3 bases: TGTGCCAGCAGTTATGGCCTAGCGGTGCAGTACTTC. Its translation: CASSYGLAVQYF.

This clonotype occurred a few times. The V and J genes are TRBV5-5 and TRBJ2-7; 8 nucleotides align to TRBD1. The V segment lost 4 bases and the J segment 4 bases; nucleotides outside the gene matches: 7. In germline, CDR1 is SGHKS, CDR2 YYEKEE (reference sequence). This CDR3 has 14 residues. The CDR3 region has the DNA TGTGCCAGCAGCGGCGGACAGGGAAAATACGAGCAGTACTTC. It codes for CASSGGQGKYEQYF.

This clonotype appeared many times. The chain recombines TRBV18 with TRBJ1-4; D not resolved. The germline V gene has CDR1 KGHSH and CDR2 LQKENI. There are 18 residues in the CDR3. Trimming pared 3 bases from V and 0 bases from J, leaving 17 bases between. CDR3 protein: CASSPEIGSLATNEKLFF. The CDR3 region has the DNA TGTGCCAGCTCACCGGAGATCGGATCCCTTGCAACTAATGAAAAACTGTTTTTT.

This clonotype was seen more than once but under ten times. CDR3 DNA: TGTGCCAGCAGCCCAAGGACTGGTCTTGGCTACGAGCAGTACTTC. Amino acid sequence: CASSPRTGLGYEQYF. The V call is TRBV7-6, the J call TRBJ2-7, with TRBD2 as a possible D gene (5 bases). This CDR3 is 15 amino acids long. Looked up from germline, CDR1 is SGHVS and CDR2 is FNYEAQ. Between the trimmed V and J ends, which lost 5 bases and 3 bases, there was a span of 17 bases. Full variable domain (remainder filled in from reference TRBV7-6 and TRBJ2-7): GAGVSQSPRYKVTKRGQDVALRCDPISGHVSLYWYRQALGQGPEFLTYFNYEAQQDKSGLPNDRFSAERPEGSISTLTIQRTEQRDSAMYRCASSPRTGLGYEQYFGPGTRLTVT.

Only a few counts were recorded for this clonotype. The chain joins TRBV12-3 or TRBV12-4 to TRBJ2-7; D may be TRBD2 (5 bases). V lost 5 bases to trimming and J lost 1 base, with 12 bases between them. The CDR3 is 14 residues long. The CDR3 sequence: CASSPGSDSYEQYF. DNA for the CDR3: TGTGCCAGCAGTCCGGGGAGTGATTCCTACGAGCAGTACTTC.

This clonotype was counted many times. V is TRBV9 and J is TRBJ2-7, with D uncertain. The CDR3 runs to 14 residues. Germline CDR1 is SGDLS and CDR2 is YYNGEE. The germline V and J ends were trimmed by 0 bases and 2 bases, with 9 bases remaining between them. For the CDR3, the DNA is TGTGCCAGCAGCGTAGAAGGAAGCACCTACGAGCAGTACTTC. Translated: CASSVEGSTYEQYF.

A remark on this clonotype: The likely explanation is a read error, given a far larger clone one base away. The rearrangement links TRBV6-8 to TRBJ1-2; D remains ambiguous. The CDR3 is 12 amino acids. CDR1 and CDR2 from the germline V gene are MNHGY and SAAAGT. CDR3 DNA sequence: TGTGCCAGCACCGCGAGTTGGCCCGGCTACGCCTTC. Encoded protein: CASTASWPGYAF.

In regard to this clonotype: This may stem from a read error, because a much larger clone lies one nucleotide away. The chain carries TRBV28 and TRBJ1-5, with D possibly being TRBD1 (5 bases). The germline CDR1 and CDR2 sequences are MDHEN and SYDVKM. Deletions cut 3 bases from V and 2 bases from J, with 11 bases between. This CDR3 has 15 residues. As DNA, the CDR3 is TGTGCCAGCAGTTTGCCCACAGGAGGCAATCAGCCCCAGCATTTT. The encoded protein is CASSLPTGGNQPQHF. The whole variable domain, filled in from reference TRBV28 and TRBJ1-5, reads DVKVTQSSRYLVKRTGEKVFLECVQDMDHENMFWYRQDPGLGLRLIYFSYDVKMKEKGDIPEGYSVSREKKERFSLILESASTNQTSMYLCASSLPTGGNQPQHFGDGTRLSIL.

CDR3 sequence reads: CASSLDRLWQYF. The CDR3 DNA reads TGTGCCAGCAGCTTGGATCGTTTGTGGCAGTACTTC. This chain joins TRBV5-6 and TRBJ2-7; no definite D call. The CDR3 sequence is 12 residues long. The V gene lost 0 bases and the J gene lost 9 bases, with 10 bases spanning the gap. Germline V gene sequence: CDR1 SGHDT, CDR2 YYEEEE.

The chain joins TRBV7-9 to TRBJ2-7; 8 positions agree with TRBD2. V lost 3 bases, J lost 2 bases, and 9 bases stayed unmatched. The CDR3 runs to 16 residues. From germline, CDR1 is SEHNR and CDR2 FQNEAQ (reference sequence). In DNA, the CDR3 is TGTGCCAGCAGCTTTCCGGGAGGGCCGGAGACCTACGAGCAGTACTTC. This sequence encodes CASSFPGGPETYEQYF.

This clonotype has at least ten counts. V is TRBV15 and J is TRBJ2-4, with D tentatively TRBD1 (6 bases). Between the trimmed V and J ends, which lost 8 bases and 5 bases, there was a span of 16 bases. The CDR3 spans 14 residues. Germline CDR1 reads LNHNV; CDR2 reads YYDKDF (reference sequence). The CDR3 coding sequence is TGTGCCACCCAAGAACAGGGCTCCCAAAACATTCAGTACTTC. Translation: CATQEQGSQNIQYF.

This clonotype occurred a few times. The chain joins TRBV6-1 to TRBJ1-1; tentative D call: TRBD1 (6 bases). Germline V CDR1 and CDR2: MNHNS, SASEGT. Trimming left V 5 bases short and J 8 bases short, with 15 bases between. The CDR3 is 13 amino acids. The CDR3 nucleotides read TGTGCCAGCAGTAACTACCAGGGGAGCGAAGCTTTCTTT. Translated: CASSNYQGSEAFF.

This clonotype was seen many times. V usage is TRBV6-1 and J usage is TRBJ2-4, with D hard to call. Germline V gene data show CDR1 as MNHNS and CDR2 as SASEGT. CDR3 length: 14 amino acids. V dropped 4 bases and J dropped 9 bases, with 16 bases sitting between them. In DNA form, the CDR3 reads TGTGCCAGCAGTGGGTATGGGCAGTACCCCATTCAGTACTTC. Translated, it gives CASSGYGQYPIQYF.

This clonotype appeared many times. The chain has TRBV28 and TRBJ1-5; 7 nucleotides align to TRBD1. The junction had 11 bases not matched to a gene; V was cut back by 5 bases and J by 7 bases. Germline V gene sequence: CDR1 MDHEN, CDR2 SYDVKM. CDR3 length equals 15 residues. As DNA, the CDR3 is TGTGCCAGCAGTCCAGACAGGGAGAGATACCAGCCCCAGCATTTT. This gives the protein CASSPDRERYQPQHF.

Ten or more counts support this clonotype. The chain has TRBV28 and TRBJ2-7; no definite D call. The CDR3 length is 15 residues. The ends were cut back, 6 bases at V and 0 bases at J, with 15 bases in the middle. CDR1 MDHEN and CDR2 SYDVKM come from the germline V gene. The CDR3 sequence is CASRLKRQSSYEQYF. CDR3 in DNA: TGTGCCAGCAGACTCAAGAGGCAAAGCTCCTACGAGCAGTACTTC.

There are many counts of this clonotype. This chain connects TRBV11-1 to TRBJ2-7; D is unclear. The germline V and J ends were trimmed by 5 bases and 3 bases, with 14 bases remaining between them. This CDR3 comprises 14 residues. Germline V CDR1 and CDR2: SGHAT, FQDESV (reference sequence). The chain's CDR3 is CASSPYLGFYEQYF. DNA of the CDR3: TGTGCCAGCAGCCCTTATTTGGGGTTCTACGAGCAGTACTTC.

This clonotype was recorded at least ten times. A much larger clonotype is one base distant, so this may be a read error. J is TRBJ2-7 and V is TRBV12-3 or TRBV12-4; 9 bases agree with TRBD2. Trimming took 4 bases from V and 2 from J; bases not matched to a gene: 3. CDR3 length equals 14 residues. CDR3 region: CASSSAGGPYEQYF. CDR3 bases: TGTGCCAGCAGTTCAGCGGGAGGCCCCTACGAGCAGTACTTC.

This clonotype was seen at least ten times. This chain links TRBV20-1 with TRBJ1-2; D is possibly TRBD1 (5 bases). Trimming removed 0 bases from V and 2 bases from J, with 7 bases in between. Germline assignment: CDR1 DFQATT and CDR2 SNEGSKA (reference sequence). This CDR3 contains 13 residues. CDR3 nucleotides: TGCAGTGCTAGAGAGGACACGAACTATGGCTACACCTTC. Residues: CSAREDTNYGYTF.